Sequencing of this T cell receptor (beta chain) was carried out in a study of control samples from healthy donors and cancer patients. CDR3 length: 12 residues. V shed 5 bases and J 6 bases; nucleotides not matched to a gene: 3. Germline CDR1 and CDR2: SGHTA and FQGTGA. Measured with immunoSEQ multiplex PCR; TCRdb has only the in-frame clones, and not every one. The sample carries around 80,000 clones, roughly nine tenths recorded once. The source of this sequence is a man aged 50-59 years in good health. The chain uses TRBV7-3 and TRBJ2-7, with 8 bases that match TRBD1. The sample was blood. The CDR3 bases are TGTGCCAGCAGCCCAACAGGGGGCGAGCAGTACTTC. This gives the protein CASSPTGGEQYF.